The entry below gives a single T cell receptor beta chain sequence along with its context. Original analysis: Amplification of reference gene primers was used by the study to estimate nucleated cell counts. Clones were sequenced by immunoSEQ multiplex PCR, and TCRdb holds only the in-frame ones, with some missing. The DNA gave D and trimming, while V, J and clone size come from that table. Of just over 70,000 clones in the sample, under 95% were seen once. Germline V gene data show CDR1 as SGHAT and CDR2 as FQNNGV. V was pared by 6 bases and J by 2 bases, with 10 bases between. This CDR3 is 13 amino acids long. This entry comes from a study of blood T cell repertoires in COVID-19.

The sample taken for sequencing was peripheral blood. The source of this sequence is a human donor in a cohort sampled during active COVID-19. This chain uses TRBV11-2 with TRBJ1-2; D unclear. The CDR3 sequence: CASSFDGNYGYTF. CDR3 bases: TGTGCCAGCAGTTTCGACGGGAACTATGGCTACACCTTC.